This is a list of T cell receptor beta chains from one sample in a study of cytomegalovirus exposure and HLA in healthy donors. The table came from immunoSEQ multiplex PCR; TCRdb's copy has only in-frame clones and leaves some out. The data show some 99,000 clones, around 70% seen once. The sample comprised PBMCs. Receptors were obtained from a woman aged 70-85 years in good health and CMV-seropositive. Each CDR3 is given without its conserved first and last residue. Fields, in order: V gene, J gene, CDR3 protein.

V gene: TRBV5-1
J gene: TRBJ1-1
CDR3 protein: ASSLGAGRADTEAF

V gene: TRBV30
J gene: TRBJ2-5
CDR3 protein: AWSGPGETQY

V gene: TRBV27
J gene: TRBJ2-7
CDR3 protein: ASSSDRGPYEQY

V gene: TRBV7-9
J gene: TRBJ2-7
CDR3 protein: ASSHGQGSSYEQY

V gene: TRBV7-9
J gene: TRBJ1-4
CDR3 protein: ASSDRVGEKLF

V gene: TRBV4-1
J gene: TRBJ1-1
CDR3 protein: ASSQESNTEAF

V gene: TRBV7-8
J gene: TRBJ1-2
CDR3 protein: ASSTGQGRGYT

V gene: TRBV6-5
J gene: TRBJ1-4
CDR3 protein: ASSRQGGNEKLF

V gene: TRBV9
J gene: TRBJ2-1
CDR3 protein: ASSGILNEQF

V gene: TRBV9
J gene: TRBJ1-1
CDR3 protein: ASSVWPGAEAF

V gene: TRBV27
J gene: TRBJ1-1
CDR3 protein: ASSFTDRGIGAF

V gene: TRBV30
J gene: TRBJ1-3
CDR3 protein: AWRKGTAGNTIY

V gene: TRBV7-6
J gene: TRBJ2-3
CDR3 protein: ASSLSQPGTDTQY

V gene: TRBV5-1
J gene: TRBJ2-1
CDR3 protein: ASSSGGLAGNNEQF

V gene: TRBV6-6
J gene: TRBJ1-1
CDR3 protein: ASSYRSRVGTEAF

V gene: TRBV5-1
J gene: TRBJ2-7
CDR3 protein: ASSWTGATYEQY

V gene: TRBV25-1
J gene: TRBJ2-2
CDR3 protein: ASSSDTGELF

V gene: TRBV18
J gene: TRBJ2-1
CDR3 protein: ASSLRDPYWDEQF

V gene: TRBV2
J gene: NA
CDR3 protein: AIGTSPYEQY

V gene: TRBV7-9
J gene: TRBJ1-5
CDR3 protein: ASSPGQPNQPQH

V gene: TRBV27
J gene: TRBJ1-6
CDR3 protein: ASSEPGQGESPLH

V gene: TRBV6-1
J gene: TRBJ1-4
CDR3 protein: ASSEAPATNEKLF

V gene: TRBV5-1
J gene: TRBJ2-7
CDR3 protein: ASSLYRAYEQY

V gene: TRBV5-1
J gene: TRBJ2-1
CDR3 protein: ASSPAGGTSDRNYNEQF

V gene: TRBV10-3
J gene: TRBJ1-1
CDR3 protein: AISVGGGIIADTEAF

V gene: TRBV7-9
J gene: TRBJ1-2
CDR3 protein: ASGDNTHYGYT

V gene: TRBV7-2
J gene: TRBJ1-1
CDR3 protein: ASSSSMVTEAF

V gene: TRBV7-8
J gene: TRBJ1-5
CDR3 protein: ASSLAGFTGGQPQH

V gene: TRBV2
J gene: TRBJ1-5
CDR3 protein: ASSESWGGINQPQH

V gene: TRBV10-3
J gene: TRBJ1-5
CDR3 protein: AISESRGNSNQPQH

V gene: TRBV30
J gene: TRBJ1-6
CDR3 protein: ACGQGGSSPLH

V gene: TRBV6-6
J gene: TRBJ2-6
CDR3 protein: ASSIPGRAGANVLT

V gene: TRBV6-1
J gene: TRBJ1-6
CDR3 protein: ASTPDTYNSPLH

V gene: TRBV11-1
J gene: TRBJ2-3
CDR3 protein: ASSTTSGGGALNTQY

V gene: TRBV2
J gene: TRBJ1-1
CDR3 protein: ASSREGTWTEAF

V gene: TRBV7-2
J gene: TRBJ1-2
CDR3 protein: ASSLGQITNGYT